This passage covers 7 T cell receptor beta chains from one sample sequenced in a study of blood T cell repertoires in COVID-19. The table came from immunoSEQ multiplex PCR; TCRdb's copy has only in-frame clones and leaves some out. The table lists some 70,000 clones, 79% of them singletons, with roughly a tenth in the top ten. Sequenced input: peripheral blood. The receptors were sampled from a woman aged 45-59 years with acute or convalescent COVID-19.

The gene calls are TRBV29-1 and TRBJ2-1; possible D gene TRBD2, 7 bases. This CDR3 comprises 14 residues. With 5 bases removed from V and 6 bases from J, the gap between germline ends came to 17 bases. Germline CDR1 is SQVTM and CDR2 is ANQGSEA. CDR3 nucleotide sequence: TGCAGCGTTAGACCCAGGGGAGGGGGCAATGAGCAGTTCTTC. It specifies CSVRPRGGGNEQFF.

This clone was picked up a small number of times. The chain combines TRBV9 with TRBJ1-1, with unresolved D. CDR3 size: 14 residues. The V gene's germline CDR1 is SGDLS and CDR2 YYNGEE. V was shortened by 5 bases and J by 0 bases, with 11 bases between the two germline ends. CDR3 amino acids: CASSLEGLNTEAFF. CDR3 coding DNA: TGTGCCAGCAGTTTGGAGGGATTGAACACTGAAGCTTTCTTT.

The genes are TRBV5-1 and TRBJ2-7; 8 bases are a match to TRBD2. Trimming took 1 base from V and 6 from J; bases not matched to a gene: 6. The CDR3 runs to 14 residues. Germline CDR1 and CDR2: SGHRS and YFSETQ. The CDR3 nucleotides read TGCGCCAGCAGCTTGAGCGGGGGCTGGGCCGAGCAGTACTTC. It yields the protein CASSLSGGWAEQYF.

CDR3 nucleotides: TGCGCCAGCAGCTTGGCCCCAGGGTCCGACAATGAGCAGTTCTTC. Protein sequence: CASSLAPGSDNEQFF. The chain is built from TRBV5-1 and TRBJ2-1, with D maybe TRBD1 (5 bases). Germline V gene data show CDR1 as SGHRS and CDR2 as YFSETQ. CDR3 length equals 15 residues. With 0 bases removed from V and 5 bases from J, the gap between germline ends came to 12 bases.

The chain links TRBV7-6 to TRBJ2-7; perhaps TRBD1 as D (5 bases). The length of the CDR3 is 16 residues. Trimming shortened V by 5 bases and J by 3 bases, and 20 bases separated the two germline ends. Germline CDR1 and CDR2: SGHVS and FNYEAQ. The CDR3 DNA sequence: TGTGCCAGCAGCCCAAGCCAGGAGACAGTAAACTACGAGCAGTACTTC. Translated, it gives CASSPSQETVNYEQYF.

The CDR3 coding sequence is TGTGCCAGCAGCTTAGGAGGTCCCCTCTCCTACAATGAGCAGTTCTTC. It translates to CASSLGGPLSYNEQFF. This chain uses TRBV7-8 with TRBJ2-1, with unresolved D. Trimming shortened V by 1 base and J by 0 bases, and 10 bases separated the two germline ends. Per germline, CDR1 SGHVS and CDR2 FQNEAQ. This CDR3 has 16 amino acids. Full variable domain (remainder filled in from reference TRBV7-8 and TRBJ2-1): GAGVSQSPRYKVAKRGQDVALRCDPISGHVSLFWYQQALGQGPEFLTYFQNEAQLDKSGLPSDRFFAERPEGSVSTLKIQRTQQEDSAVYLCASSLGGPLSYNEQFFGPGTRLTVL.

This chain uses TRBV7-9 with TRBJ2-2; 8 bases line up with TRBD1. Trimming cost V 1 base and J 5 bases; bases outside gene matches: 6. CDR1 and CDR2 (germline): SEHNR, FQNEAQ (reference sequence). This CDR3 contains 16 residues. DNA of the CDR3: TGTGCCAGCAGCTTAGTCAGGGGGCGATGGACCGGGGAGCTGTTTTTT. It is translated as CASSLVRGRWTGELFF. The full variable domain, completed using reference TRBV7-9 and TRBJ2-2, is DTGVSQNPRHKITKRGQNVTFRCDPISEHNRLYWYRQTLGQGPEFLTYFQNEAQLEKSRLLSDRFSAERPKGSFSTLEIQRTEQGDSAMYLCASSLVRGRWTGELFFGEGSRLTVL.